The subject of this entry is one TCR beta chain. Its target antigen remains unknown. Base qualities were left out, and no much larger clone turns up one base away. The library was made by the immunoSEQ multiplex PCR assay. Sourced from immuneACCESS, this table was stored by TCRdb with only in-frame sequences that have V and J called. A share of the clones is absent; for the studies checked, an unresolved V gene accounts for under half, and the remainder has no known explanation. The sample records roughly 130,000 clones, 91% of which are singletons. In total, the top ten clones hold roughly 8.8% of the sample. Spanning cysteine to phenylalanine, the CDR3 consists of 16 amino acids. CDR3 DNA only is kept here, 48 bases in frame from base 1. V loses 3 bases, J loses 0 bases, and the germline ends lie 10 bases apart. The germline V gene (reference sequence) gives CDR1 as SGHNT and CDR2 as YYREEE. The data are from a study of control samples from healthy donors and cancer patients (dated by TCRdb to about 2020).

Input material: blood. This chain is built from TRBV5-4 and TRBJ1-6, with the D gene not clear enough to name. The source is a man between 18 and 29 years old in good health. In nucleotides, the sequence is TGTGCCAGCAGCTCGGGCGGGAGCTCCTATAATTCACCCCTCCACTTT. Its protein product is CASSSGGSSYNSPLHF.